This is a list of T cell receptor beta chains from one sample in a study of graft-versus-host responses after intestinal transplantation. Libraries were prepared by immunoSEQ multiplex PCR; TCRdb keeps only in-frame clonotypes and omits some of them. The sample comprises around 110,000 clones, approximately 94% of which are singletons, and roughly 0.23% rests with the top ten. These TCRs' antigens remain unknown. Sequences were derived from unstimulated CD4+ T cells sorted from spleen or lymph node cells, sampled before transplant. The receptors were sampled from a human donor who was the organ donor for an intestinal transplant. CDR3s include the opening cysteine and the closing phenylalanine or tryptophan. The D gene is left open where the match is weak. Rows may omit the clone size; those that give it use once, few, many or a size class.

cdr3_length	clone_size	j_call	d_call	v_call	cdr3_nt	cdr3_aa
14	-	TRBJ1-1	-	TRBV5-6	TGTGCCAGCAGCTCGCAGGGTCTGAACACTGAAGCTTTCTTT	CASSSQGLNTEAFF
15	-	TRBJ2-1	-	TRBV11-2	TGTGCCAGCAGCTTAGCGTCGGGCTCCTACAATGAGCAGTTCTTC	CASSLASGSYNEQFF
13	-	TRBJ2-3	-	TRBV6-5	TGTGCCAGCAGTTTATGGGGAGATGATACGCAGTATTTT	CASSLWGDDTQYF
16	-	TRBJ2-2	TRBD2	TRBV18	TGTGCCAGCGCAACGGTAGCGGGCGCGAACACCGGGGAGCTGTTTTTT	CASATVAGANTGELFF
15	few	TRBJ1-3	TRBD1	TRBV10-3	TGTGCCGCTGGGACAGGTCCCTTCGCTGGAAACACCATATATTTT	CAAGTGPFAGNTIYF
15	-	TRBJ1-5	TRBD1	TRBV7-2	TGTGCCAGCAGCTTACTGACAGGGGGCAACCAGCCCCAGCATTTT	CASSLLTGGNQPQHF
14	once	TRBJ2-7	-	TRBV18	TGTGCCAGCTCACCACCGGGCAGGGGCAGCGAGCAGTACTTC	CASSPPGRGSEQYF
16	-	TRBJ2-6	-	TRBV23-1	TGCGCCAGCAGCCCGCCCGGGGGATCTGGGGCCAACGTCCTGACTTTC	CASSPPGGSGANVLTF
16	-	TRBJ2-5	TRBD2	TRBV19	TGTGCCAGTACCCACGACGGCGCGGGAGCTGGGGAGACCCAGTACTTC	CASTHDGAGAGETQYF
12	-	TRBJ2-1	-	TRBV12-5	TGTGCTAGTGGTTTGGACGACACAGGTGGGTTCTTC	CASGLDDTGGFF
14	-	TRBJ1-1	-	TRBV6-1	TGTGCCAGCAGTACCCAAGGACGGGACACTGAAGCTTTCTTT	CASSTQGRDTEAFF
15	-	TRBJ2-7	TRBD1	TRBV6-5	TGTGCCAGCAGTTACGGTAGAGGGGGCGTCTACGAGCAGTACTTC	CASSYGRGGVYEQYF
16	-	TRBJ2-7	-	TRBV21-1	TGTGCCAGCAGCAAAGGAGTCGGGGGGACTAGCTACGAGCAGTACTTC	CASSKGVGGTSYEQYF
13	-	TRBJ2-5	-	TRBV2	TGTGCCAGCAGCGGAAGGGGTGAGGAGACCCAGTACTTC	CASSGRGEETQYF
15	-	TRBJ1-3	-	TRBV30	TGTGCCTGGAGTGTGAGGGGATTCTCTGGAAACACCATATATTTT	CAWSVRGFSGNTIYF
16	-	TRBJ2-2	TRBD1	TRBV11-2	TGTGCCAGCAGCTATTTGGACAGGGCGAACACCGGGGAGCTGTTTTTT	CASSYLDRANTGELFF
13	-	TRBJ1-1	-	TRBV7-2	TGTGCCAGCAGCTTCAGCGTTCCGGCTGAAGCTTTCTTT	CASSFSVPAEAFF
11	-	TRBJ2-2	-	TRBV10-3	TGTGCCATCTCCGGGACCGGGGAGCTGTTTTTT	CAISGTGELFF
18	few	TRBJ2-3	TRBD1	TRBV4-1	TGCGCCAGCAGCCAAGAAAGGAAGGGACAGGGACCCACAGATACGCAGTATTTT	CASSQERKGQGPTDTQYF
16	-	TRBJ2-3	-	TRBV5-6	TGTGCCAGCAGCTTGGCCTTTTGGTCTAGCACAGATACGCAGTATTTT	CASSLAFWSSTDTQYF
19	-	TRBJ2-1	TRBD2	TRBV7-2	TGTGCCAGCAGCTACCCCGGGACTAGCGGACAGAGCTCCTACAATGAGCAGTTCTTC	CASSYPGTSGQSSYNEQFF
14	-	TRBJ2-5	-	TRBV18	TGTGCCAGCTCACCCGGGACTGTCCAAGAGACCCAGTACTTC	CASSPGTVQETQYF
14	once	TRBJ2-3	-	TRBV19	TGTGCCAGTAGTATCCGGACAGCGTCAGGTACGCAGTATTTT	CASSIRTASGTQYF
14	-	TRBJ2-7	TRBD1	TRBV19	TGTGCCAGTAGTGGAAACAGGGGCATCCACGAGCAGTACTTC	CASSGNRGIHEQYF
14	-	TRBJ2-1	TRBD1	TRBV18	TGTGCCAGCTCACCAGGGACAGGGGGCAATGAGCAGTTCTTC	CASSPGTGGNEQFF
13	-	TRBJ2-5	-	TRBV9	TGTGCCAGCAGTGGCGGAGGTCCAGAGACCCAGTACTTC	CASSGGGPETQYF
19	once	TRBJ2-7	TRBD2	TRBV23-1	TGCGCCAGCAGTGTAGGGAAATCTGTGGCTAGCGGGAGTAGATACGAGCAGTACTTC	CASSVGKSVASGSRYEQYF
16	few	TRBJ2-3	TRBD2	TRBV5-4	TGTGCCAGCACCCCCTGGGGACGGGAGGTGGCAGATACGCAGTATTTT	CASTPWGREVADTQYF
12	-	TRBJ2-3	-	TRBV10-3	TGTGCCATCAGTGAGGGCCACGATACGCAGTATTTT	CAISEGHDTQYF
14	-	TRBJ2-1	-	TRBV28	TGTGCCAGCAGTAAAACTCCGTGGACCGCTGAGCAGTTCTTC	CASSKTPWTAEQFF
14	-	TRBJ1-1	TRBD1	TRBV27	TGTGCCAGCAGCGCGGGACAGTTACACACTGAAGCTTTCTTT	CASSAGQLHTEAFF
11	-	TRBJ2-7	-	TRBV6-5	TGTGCCAGCATCGACAGCTACGAGCAGTACTTC	CASIDSYEQYF
14	-	TRBJ2-5	TRBD1	TRBV6-1	TGTGCCAGCAGGGCGACAGGGGGAGGGGAGACCCAGTACTTC	CASRATGGGETQYF
15	-	TRBJ1-3	-	TRBV7-2	TGTGCCAGCAGCTTAGTAGCTGGGGCTGGAAACACCATATATTTT	CASSLVAGAGNTIYF
11	few	TRBJ1-4	-	TRBV19	TGTGCCAGTGGAATTCGTGAAAAACTGTTTTTT	CASGIREKLFF
13	-	TRBJ2-3	-	TRBV7-2	TGTGCCAGCAGCTTACGACGCACAGATACGCAGTATTTT	CASSLRRTDTQYF
15	-	TRBJ2-7	TRBD1	TRBV11-2	TGTGCCAGCAGCCCCCGGACAGGGGGCGCCTACGAGCAGTACTTC	CASSPRTGGAYEQYF
15	-	TRBJ2-7	TRBD2	TRBV28	TGTGCCAGCACCCGAGGGGCTAGCGGCACCTACGAGCAGTACTTC	CASTRGASGTYEQYF
15	few	TRBJ2-7	TRBD1	TRBV5-1	TGCGCCAGCAGCTTTGGGGGACAGGGTTCCTACGAGCAGTACTTC	CASSFGGQGSYEQYF
12	-	TRBJ2-3	-	TRBV29-1	TGCAGCGTCCTGGATGGGGCAGATACGCAGTATTTT	CSVLDGADTQYF
16	-	TRBJ2-2	-	TRBV5-1	TGCGCCAGCAGCCCGATTCTAGCGTCGAACACCGGGGAGCTGTTTTTT	CASSPILASNTGELFF
15	-	TRBJ1-2	TRBD1	TRBV2	TGTGCCAGCAGGGGAGGTGGGACAGGGGCCTATGGCTACACCTTC	CASRGGGTGAYGYTF
15	-	TRBJ1-1	TRBD1	TRBV5-6	TGTGCCAGCAGCTCCCTCGGACAGGGGAACACTGAAGCTTTCTTT	CASSSLGQGNTEAFF
16	once	TRBJ2-3	TRBD2	TRBV19	TGTGCCAGTAGCTTATCGAGACTAGCGGGTCCAGATACGCAGTATTTT	CASSLSRLAGPDTQYF
14	-	TRBJ2-1	-	TRBV19	TGTGCCAGTAGTATGCCGGAGGGCCGCCATGAGCAGTTCTTC	CASSMPEGRHEQFF
19	-	TRBJ2-3	TRBD1	TRBV6-4	TGTGCCAGCCCCCCGGGACAGCAAAACCTCCGATTTTCCACAGATACGCAGTATTTT	CASPPGQQNLRFSTDTQYF
15	-	TRBJ2-1	TRBD1	TRBV11-3	TGTGCCAGCGGACGAGTGACAGGGGACTACAATGAGCAGTTCTTC	CASGRVTGDYNEQFF
12	-	TRBJ2-3	TRBD2	TRBV2	TGTGCCAGCAGTGTAGCGGGGGATACGCAGTATTTT	CASSVAGDTQYF
14	-	TRBJ2-1	TRBD2	TRBV6-5	TGTGCCAGCAGTTACGGAGGGACTAGCGGGAGCCTGTTCTTC	CASSYGGTSGSLFF
15	once	TRBJ1-3	-	TRBV5-1	TGCGCCAGCAGCTCAGCGGACACTGCTGGAAACACCATATATTTT	CASSSADTAGNTIYF
16	-	TRBJ2-2	TRBD2	TRBV18	TGTGCCAGCTCACCAGGACTAGCGGGAAACACCGGGGAGCTGTTTTTT	CASSPGLAGNTGELFF